The rows below give T cell receptor beta chains drawn from one sample of a study of blood T cell repertoires in COVID-19. Sequencing used immunoSEQ multiplex PCR; TCRdb keeps in-frame clones, though not all of them. Among approximately 300,000 clones listed, nearly 90% were seen once. The sample consisted of peripheral blood. The source is a woman aged 25 to 39 with COVID-19, enrolled during active disease. The CDR3 runs from the conserved cysteine through the conserved F or W. A D gene is named only where the DNA matches it firmly. Some rows mark clone size as missing; the rest say once, few, many or name a class of expanded clone.

D gene: TRBD1; clone size: -; V gene: TRBV25-1; J gene: TRBJ1-2; CDR3 length: 16; CDR3 DNA: TGTGCCAGCAGTGATGCGGGACAGCCTTTGGGGGGTAGCTACACCTTC; CDR3 protein: CASSDAGQPLGGSYTF
D gene: -; clone size: -; V gene: TRBV4-3; J gene: TRBJ2-5; CDR3 length: 15; CDR3 DNA: TGCGCCAGCAGCCAAGATTGGCCCCCCAAAGAGACCCAGTACTTC; CDR3 protein: CASSQDWPPKETQYF
D gene: TRBD2; clone size: -; V gene: TRBV6-4; J gene: TRBJ2-2; CDR3 length: 15; CDR3 DNA: TGTGCCAGCAGCCCACTAGCGGGGGGCACCGGGGAGCTGTTTTTT; CDR3 protein: CASSPLAGGTGELFF
D gene: -; clone size: -; V gene: TRBV3-1/TRBV3-2; J gene: TRBJ2-1; CDR3 length: 15; CDR3 DNA: TGTGCCAGCAGCCAAGGGAATAGCCCATACAATGAGCAGTTCTTC; CDR3 protein: CASSQGNSPYNEQFF
D gene: -; clone size: -; V gene: TRBV7-2; J gene: TRBJ1-1; CDR3 length: 14; CDR3 DNA: TGTGCCAGCAGCTTTTCATTCGGGTACACTGAAGCTTTCTTT; CDR3 protein: CASSFSFGYTEAFF
D gene: -; clone size: -; V gene: TRBV12-5; J gene: TRBJ1-1; CDR3 length: 12; CDR3 DNA: TGTGCTAGTGGTTTGTCCGCGGGACGAGCTTTCTTT; CDR3 protein: CASGLSAGRAFF
D gene: TRBD1; clone size: -; V gene: TRBV7-6; J gene: TRBJ1-1; CDR3 length: 17; CDR3 DNA: TGTGCCAGCAGCTTAGGACAGGGCGAGTATCAAGGAGCTGAAGCTTTCTTT; CDR3 protein: CASSLGQGEYQGAEAFF
D gene: -; clone size: -; V gene: TRBV12-3/TRBV12-4; J gene: TRBJ1-2; CDR3 length: 13; CDR3 DNA: TGTGCCAGCACTACAGGGTTCGTCTATGGCTACACCTTC; CDR3 protein: CASTTGFVYGYTF
D gene: TRBD1; clone size: -; V gene: TRBV30; J gene: TRBJ1-2; CDR3 length: 14; CDR3 DNA: TGTGCCCACGGGACAGCCGTGGTAGACTATGGCTACACCTTC; CDR3 protein: CAHGTAVVDYGYTF
D gene: TRBD1; clone size: -; V gene: TRBV7-9; J gene: TRBJ1-2; CDR3 length: 14; CDR3 DNA: TGTGCCAGCACCCAGGGACAGGGGGCTGGTGGCTACACCTTC; CDR3 protein: CASTQGQGAGGYTF
D gene: TRBD2; clone size: -; V gene: TRBV2; J gene: TRBJ2-3; CDR3 length: 18; CDR3 DNA: TGTGCCAGCAGCCCCGGGACTAGCGGGGCCGTTAGCACAGATACGCAGTATTTT; CDR3 protein: CASSPGTSGAVSTDTQYF
D gene: -; clone size: -; V gene: TRBV6-5; J gene: TRBJ2-5; CDR3 length: 15; CDR3 DNA: TGTGCCAGCAGTTACGGGGGGGGGCCGGGAGAGACCCAGTACTTC; CDR3 protein: CASSYGGGPGETQYF
D gene: TRBD1; clone size: -; V gene: TRBV7-9; J gene: TRBJ1-2; CDR3 length: 15; CDR3 DNA: TGTGCCAGCAGCGATTACAGGGGGCGCTTCTATGGCTACACCTTC; CDR3 protein: CASSDYRGRFYGYTF
D gene: -; clone size: -; V gene: TRBV2; J gene: TRBJ1-2; CDR3 length: 12; CDR3 DNA: TGTGCCAGCAGGGAAACTGTTTGGGGCTACACCTTC; CDR3 protein: CASRETVWGYTF
D gene: -; clone size: -; V gene: TRBV10-3; J gene: TRBJ1-2; CDR3 length: 13; CDR3 DNA: TGTGCCATCAGTGATACAGGTTACGATGGCTACACCTTC; CDR3 protein: CAISDTGYDGYTF
D gene: TRBD1; clone size: -; V gene: TRBV9; J gene: TRBJ2-3; CDR3 length: 16; CDR3 DNA: TGTGCCAGCAGCGTAAGGGGACAGCCCCTCACAGATACGCAGTATTTT; CDR3 protein: CASSVRGQPLTDTQYF
D gene: -; clone size: -; V gene: TRBV3-1/TRBV3-2; J gene: TRBJ2-2; CDR3 length: 14; CDR3 DNA: TGTGCCAGCCGGGCGGGTTCGGACACCGGGGAGCTGTTTTTT; CDR3 protein: CASRAGSDTGELFF
D gene: -; clone size: -; V gene: TRBV27; J gene: TRBJ1-5; CDR3 length: 14; CDR3 DNA: TGTGCCAGCAGCCCGGGGGGATACAATCAGCCCCAGCATTTT; CDR3 protein: CASSPGGYNQPQHF
D gene: -; clone size: -; V gene: TRBV5-4; J gene: TRBJ1-1; CDR3 length: 14; CDR3 DNA: TGTGCCAGCAGCCCGAGGGCAGGGGACACTGAAGCTTTCTTT; CDR3 protein: CASSPRAGDTEAFF
D gene: -; clone size: few; V gene: TRBV7-8; J gene: TRBJ1-3; CDR3 length: 14; CDR3 DNA: TGTGCCAGCAGCCACCGGGGCTCTGGAAACACCATATATTTT; CDR3 protein: CASSHRGSGNTIYF
D gene: -; clone size: -; V gene: TRBV6-6; J gene: TRBJ1-6; CDR3 length: 14; CDR3 DNA: TGTGCCAGCAGTTACGAGGGGGTTCCGTCACCCCTCCACTTT; CDR3 protein: CASSYEGVPSPLHF
D gene: -; clone size: -; V gene: TRBV6-5; J gene: TRBJ2-1; CDR3 length: 12; CDR3 DNA: TGTGCCAGCAGGGACGGAGGACCTGGGCAGTTCTTC; CDR3 protein: CASRDGGPGQFF
D gene: -; clone size: -; V gene: TRBV7-9; J gene: TRBJ1-1; CDR3 length: 15; CDR3 DNA: TGTGCCAGCAGCCGATCTTATGTGGCGAACACTGAAGCTTTCTTT; CDR3 protein: CASSRSYVANTEAFF
D gene: -; clone size: -; V gene: TRBV19; J gene: TRBJ2-1; CDR3 length: 8; CDR3 DNA: TGTGCCAGTAATCTAGGGTTCTTC; CDR3 protein: CASNLGFF
D gene: TRBD2; clone size: once; V gene: TRBV30; J gene: TRBJ2-1; CDR3 length: 14; CDR3 DNA: TGTGCCTGGAGTAAAGGACTAGCCATACATGAGCAGTTCTTC; CDR3 protein: CAWSKGLAIHEQFF
D gene: TRBD1; clone size: few; V gene: TRBV18; J gene: TRBJ1-1; CDR3 length: 14; CDR3 DNA: TGTGCCAGCTCACAGATGGACAGGGACACTGAAGCTTTCTTT; CDR3 protein: CASSQMDRDTEAFF
D gene: -; clone size: -; V gene: TRBV7-2; J gene: TRBJ1-2; CDR3 length: 13; CDR3 DNA: TGTGCCAGCAGCCCGACAGGTCCCCCTGGCTACACCTTC; CDR3 protein: CASSPTGPPGYTF
D gene: -; clone size: -; V gene: TRBV10-3; J gene: TRBJ1-2; CDR3 length: 11; CDR3 DNA: TGTGCCATCAGTGACTTCTATGGCTACACCTTC; CDR3 protein: CAISDFYGYTF
D gene: -; clone size: -; V gene: TRBV30; J gene: TRBJ1-2; CDR3 length: 15; CDR3 DNA: TGTGCCTGGAGTGTACCGCGTAGAGCTAACTATGGCTACACCTTC; CDR3 protein: CAWSVPRRANYGYTF
D gene: TRBD1; clone size: -; V gene: TRBV27; J gene: TRBJ1-1; CDR3 length: 14; CDR3 DNA: TGTGCCAGCAGTCCCCGGACAGGGAACACTGAAGCTTTCTTT; CDR3 protein: CASSPRTGNTEAFF
D gene: TRBD2; clone size: -; V gene: TRBV2; J gene: TRBJ2-1; CDR3 length: 15; CDR3 DNA: TGTGCCAGCAGGCCAACTAGCGTGATGACCAATGAGCAGTTCTTC; CDR3 protein: CASRPTSVMTNEQFF
D gene: TRBD2; clone size: once; V gene: TRBV2; J gene: TRBJ2-1; CDR3 length: 14; CDR3 DNA: TGTGCCAGCGGTAGCGGGGGGGCATACAATGAGCAGTTCTTC; CDR3 protein: CASGSGGAYNEQFF
D gene: TRBD1; clone size: -; V gene: TRBV27; J gene: TRBJ1-4; CDR3 length: 17; CDR3 DNA: TGTGCCAGCAGGCCGACAGGGGATATTGTAACTAATGAAAAACTGTTTTTT; CDR3 protein: CASRPTGDIVTNEKLFF
D gene: TRBD1; clone size: -; V gene: TRBV24-1; J gene: TRBJ1-1; CDR3 length: 17; CDR3 DNA: TGTGCCACCAGCCCAAGCGAGGGACAGTCAACGGACACTGAAGCTTTCTTT; CDR3 protein: CATSPSEGQSTDTEAFF
D gene: -; clone size: -; V gene: TRBV6-2/TRBV6-3; J gene: TRBJ1-5; CDR3 length: 16; CDR3 DNA: TGTGCCAGCAGTACTCAACCGGGACTTAGAAATCAGCCCCAGCATTTT; CDR3 protein: CASSTQPGLRNQPQHF
D gene: TRBD2; clone size: -; V gene: TRBV11-3; J gene: TRBJ2-1; CDR3 length: 16; CDR3 DNA: TGTGCCAGCAGCTTAGGGACTAGCGGGGCCTACAATGAGCAGTTCTTC; CDR3 protein: CASSLGTSGAYNEQFF
D gene: -; clone size: -; V gene: TRBV3-1/TRBV3-2; J gene: TRBJ1-1; CDR3 length: 13; CDR3 DNA: TGTGCCAGCAGCCAAGATTTCAGGGCCGGGGCTTTCTTT; CDR3 protein: CASSQDFRAGAFF
D gene: TRBD1; clone size: -; V gene: TRBV3-1/TRBV3-2; J gene: TRBJ1-2; CDR3 length: 16; CDR3 DNA: TGTGCCAGCAGCCAAAGGGGGACAGGGGGCGCGGAGGGCTACACCTTC; CDR3 protein: CASSQRGTGGAEGYTF
D gene: -; clone size: -; V gene: TRBV19; J gene: TRBJ2-5; CDR3 length: 15; CDR3 DNA: TGTGCCAGTAGTATAGGTGGGCGCCTACAAGAGACCCAGTACTTC; CDR3 protein: CASSIGGRLQETQYF
D gene: -; clone size: -; V gene: TRBV30; J gene: TRBJ1-4; CDR3 length: 14; CDR3 DNA: TGTGCCTGGAGTCCGGAGTCAACTAATGAAAAACTGTTTTTT; CDR3 protein: CAWSPESTNEKLFF
D gene: TRBD2; clone size: -; V gene: TRBV28; J gene: TRBJ2-5; CDR3 length: 15; CDR3 DNA: TGTGCCAGCAGTTTACTAGCGGGGGGGCTAGAGACCCAGTACTTC; CDR3 protein: CASSLLAGGLETQYF
D gene: TRBD1; clone size: -; V gene: TRBV29-1; J gene: TRBJ1-2; CDR3 length: 14; CDR3 DNA: TGCAGCGTTGGAGTTACAGGGGGCGACTATGGCTACACCTTC; CDR3 protein: CSVGVTGGDYGYTF